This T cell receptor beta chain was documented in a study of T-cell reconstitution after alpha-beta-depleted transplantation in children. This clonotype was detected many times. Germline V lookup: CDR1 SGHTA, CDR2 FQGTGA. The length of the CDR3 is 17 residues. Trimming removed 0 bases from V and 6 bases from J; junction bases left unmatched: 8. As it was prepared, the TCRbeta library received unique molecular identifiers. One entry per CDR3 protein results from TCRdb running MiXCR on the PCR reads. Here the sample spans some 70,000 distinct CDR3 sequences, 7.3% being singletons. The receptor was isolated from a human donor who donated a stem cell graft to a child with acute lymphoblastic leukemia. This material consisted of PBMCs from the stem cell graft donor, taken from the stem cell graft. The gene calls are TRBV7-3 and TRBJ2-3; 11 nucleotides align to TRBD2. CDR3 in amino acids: CASSLTLSGRGRDTQYF. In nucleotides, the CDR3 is TGTGCCAGCAGCTTAACCCTTAGCGGGAGGGGTAGGGATACGCAGTATTTT.